These 19 T cell receptor beta chains were all obtained from the same sample, sequenced in a study of identical twins. Using its own MiXCR run on the 5' RACE reads, TCRdb lists one record per CDR3 protein. This table holds 200,000 to 250,000 distinct CDR3 sequences, approximately 7% found once. The sample was also reused in another study, on yellow fever vaccine responses in identical twins.

The sample consisted of memory (CD45RO+) T cells sorted from blood. The receptors here all came from a woman aged 18-35 years in good health.

CDR3 protein: CASSFAGGVHNEQFF. In DNA, the CDR3 is TGTGCCAGCAGTTTCGCAGGGGGCGTCCACAATGAGCAGTTCTTC. The rearrangement uses TRBV28 and TRBJ2-1; 8 positions match TRBD1. V shed 3 bases, J shed 5 bases, and the junction held 6 bases outside the gene matches. Germline CDR1 is MDHEN and CDR2 is SYDVKM. The CDR3 spans 15 residues.

V usage is TRBV9 and J usage is TRBJ1-2, with 9 bases identical to TRBD1. This CDR3 contains 14 residues. Germline V gene sequence: CDR1 SGDLS, CDR2 YYNGEE. Trimming removed 0 bases from V and 13 bases from J; junction bases left unmatched: 10. The CDR3 DNA sequence: TGTGCCAGCAGCGTAGCTCCGAGACAGGGGGAGTCCACCTTC. This codes for CASSVAPRQGESTF.

This clonotype was detected many times. V and J are TRBV4-1 and TRBJ1-1, with D unresolved. Germline loops: CDR1 MGHRA, CDR2 YSYEKL. CDR3 length equals 15 residues. Trimming pared 4 bases from V and 4 bases from J, leaving 16 bases between. DNA of the CDR3: TGCGCCAGCAGCCTAAATGGTCCGCCTCCCACTGAAGCTTTCTTT. Translating it yields CASSLNGPPPTEAFF.

This clonotype was seen repeatedly, ten times or more. The V call is TRBV5-1, the J call TRBJ2-3; weak D call: TRBD1 (6 bases). The V gene's germline CDR1 is SGHRS and CDR2 YFSETQ. The V gene lost 3 bases and the J gene lost 1 base, with 9 bases spanning the gap. The CDR3 contains 14 residues. The CDR3 reads CASSSDSGTDTQYF. DNA of the CDR3: TGCGCCAGCAGCTCGGACAGCGGCACAGATACGCAGTATTTT. Drawing the rest from reference TRBV5-1 and TRBJ2-3, the complete variable domain is KAGVTQTPRYLIKTRGQQVTLSCSPISGHRSVSWYQQTPGQGLQFLFEYFSETQRNKGNFPGRFSGRQFSNSRSEMNVSTLELGDSALYLCASSSDSGTDTQYFGPGTRLTVL.

This clonotype was seen more than once but under ten times. The chain joins TRBV20-1 to TRBJ2-7, with 10 bases lining up with TRBD1. V gave up 6 bases and J gave up 2 bases; unmatched junction bases: 10. The germline V gene encodes CDR1 DFQATT and CDR2 SNEGSKA (reference sequence). This CDR3 has 15 amino acids. This CDR3 is CSATTRDRGTYEQYF. In DNA, the CDR3 is TGCAGTGCCACTACACGGGACAGGGGTACCTACGAGCAGTACTTC.

This chain joins TRBV28 and TRBJ1-6; D might be TRBD1 (6 bases). Germline CDR1 reads MDHEN; CDR2 reads SYDVKM. The CDR3 runs 14 residues. Trimming took off 6 bases at V and 7 bases at J, with 13 bases between the two ends. For the CDR3, the DNA is TGTGCCAGCAGAGGCCTAACAGGGAATTCACCCCTCCACTTT. Protein sequence: CASRGLTGNSPLHF.

This clonotype came up a few times. This rearrangement joins TRBV4-1 to TRBJ2-1; D is undetermined. CDR3 length: 13 residues. Trimming left V 5 bases short and J 3 bases short, with 8 bases between. The germline V gene encodes CDR1 MGHRA and CDR2 YSYEKL. Here the CDR3 reads CASSSIRYNEQFF. The DNA for the CDR3 is TGCGCCAGCAGCTCGATCCGCTACAATGAGCAGTTCTTC.

This sequence joins TRBV11-2 and TRBJ2-7; no reliable D call. CDR1 SGHAT and CDR2 FQNNGV come from the germline V gene. V was cut by 7 bases and J by 0 bases, with 10 bases left in between. CDR3 size: 13 residues. This chain's CDR3 is CASTPDGSYEQYF. DNA of the CDR3: TGTGCCAGCACCCCCGACGGCTCCTACGAGCAGTACTTC. The full variable domain, completed using reference TRBV11-2 and TRBJ2-7, is EAGVAQSPRYKIIEKRQSVAFWCNPISGHATLYWYQQILGQGPKLLIQFQNNGVVDDSQLPKDRFSAERLKGVDSTLKIQPAKLEDSAVYLCASTPDGSYEQYFGPGTRLTVT.

This clonotype was seen only a few times. This chain's CDR3 is CASSFNGAGGQPQHF. DNA of the CDR3: TGCGCCAGCAGCTTCAATGGGGCCGGCGGTCAGCCCCAGCATTTT. The rearrangement uses TRBV5-1 and TRBJ1-5; maybe TRBD1 (5 bases). The CDR3 extends over 15 amino acids. V was pared by 2 bases and J by 6 bases, with 15 bases between. Germline V gene sequence: CDR1 SGHRS, CDR2 YFSETQ.

This clonotype was counted a few times. The gene calls are TRBV5-1 and TRBJ2-2, with a possible D match to TRBD2 (5 bases). The germline V gene has CDR1 SGHRS and CDR2 YFSETQ. V lost 0 bases to trimming and J lost 5 bases, with 17 bases between them. The CDR3 is 17 amino acids. CDR3 loop: CASSLEFRGLRTGELFF. The CDR3 bases are TGCGCCAGCAGCTTGGAATTTCGAGGGTTGAGGACCGGGGAGCTGTTTTTT.

This chain joins TRBV7-2 and TRBJ1-1; possibly TRBD1 for D (5 bases). Trimming pared 0 bases from V and 5 bases from J, leaving 13 bases between. Germline V gene sequence: CDR1 SGHTA, CDR2 FQGNSA. This CDR3 spans 15 amino acids. The CDR3 sequence: CASSLAAGMRTEAFF. DNA for the CDR3: TGTGCCAGCAGCTTAGCGGCAGGGATGAGGACTGAAGCTTTCTTT.

This clonotype has just a few counts. The V call is TRBV6-5, the J call TRBJ2-1; D unclear. Trimming removed 0 bases from V and 10 bases from J, with 16 bases in between. CDR3 length equals 15 residues. Germline CDR1 is MNHEY and CDR2 is SVGAGI. This chain's CDR3 is CASSYSGTAAIEQFF. The CDR3 nucleotides are TGTGCCAGCAGTTACTCGGGTACTGCTGCGATAGAGCAGTTCTTC.

This clonotype appeared a few times. The chain joins TRBV7-3 to TRBJ2-7; D remains ambiguous. CDR3 length equals 13 residues. V lost 1 base, J lost 6 bases, and 10 bases lay in between. The germline CDR1 and CDR2 sequences are SGHTA and FQGTGA. In nucleotides, the CDR3 is TGTGCCAGCAGCTTAAGGTATGACGGCGAGCAGTACTTC. Protein sequence: CASSLRYDGEQYF.

In this sample, this clonotype turned up a few times. The V call is TRBV7-8, the J call TRBJ2-2; TRBD2 matches at 9 bases. The length of the CDR3 is 15 residues. The V and J ends lost 8 bases and 7 bases, in that order; junction bases with no gene match: 11. Per the germline V gene, CDR1 is SGHVS and CDR2 is FQNEAQ. The CDR3 DNA is TGTGCCAGCGCCCTGGCGGGGGGGTTTATCGGGGAGCTGTTTTTT. As protein: CASALAGGFIGELFF.

This clonotype appeared many times. The gene calls are TRBV19 and TRBJ2-1, with TRBD2 as a possible D gene (6 bases). This CDR3 contains 15 residues. Germline V gives CDR1 LNHDA, CDR2 SQIVND (reference sequence). Trimming took off 7 bases at V and 5 bases at J, with 18 bases between the two ends. DNA for the CDR3: TGTGCCAGTAAAAAGTCCGGGAGCCGGAACAATGAGCAGTTCTTC. This sequence encodes CASKKSGSRNNEQFF.

The sample holds many counts of this clonotype. The V call is TRBV29-1, the J call TRBJ2-5; TRBD1 is a possible D gene (6 bases). Germline V CDR1 and CDR2: SQVTM, ANQGSEA. V dropped 7 bases and J dropped 1 base, with 10 bases sitting between them. The CDR3 length is 12 residues. CDR3 sequence: CSAGQSQETQYF. CDR3 DNA: TGCAGCGCAGGACAGTCCCAAGAGACCCAGTACTTC.

This clonotype turned up a few times. The chain couples TRBV18 to TRBJ2-5, with D unclear. V lost 6 bases and J lost 4, with 12 bases in between. The CDR3 consists of 13 residues. The germline V gene encodes CDR1 KGHSH and CDR2 LQKENI. CDR3 nucleotide sequence: TGTGCCAGCTCGTCAATAGTGGGAGAGACCCAGTACTTC. This codes for CASSSIVGETQYF.

This clonotype appeared many times. The J gene is TRBJ2-6, the V gene TRBV15; tentatively, D is TRBD1 (5 bases). The CDR3 runs to 15 residues. The germline gives CDR1 LNHNV, CDR2 YYDKDF (reference sequence). V was clipped by 5 bases and J by 1 base, with 9 bases between them. CDR3 DNA sequence: TGTGCCACCAGCCAGGACACGTCTGGGGCCAACGTCCTGACTTTC. It specifies CATSQDTSGANVLTF.

In this sample, this clonotype turned up many times. The chain recombines TRBV15 with TRBJ1-6; TRBD1 agrees at 8 bases. Germline V CDR1 and CDR2: LNHNV, YYDKDF (reference sequence). J gave up 5 bases and V 3 bases, and 3 bases lay outside the gene matches. The CDR3 has 15 residues. CDR3 region: CATSRDRADNSPLHF. The CDR3 DNA is TGTGCCACCAGCAGGGACAGGGCCGATAATTCACCCCTCCACTTT.